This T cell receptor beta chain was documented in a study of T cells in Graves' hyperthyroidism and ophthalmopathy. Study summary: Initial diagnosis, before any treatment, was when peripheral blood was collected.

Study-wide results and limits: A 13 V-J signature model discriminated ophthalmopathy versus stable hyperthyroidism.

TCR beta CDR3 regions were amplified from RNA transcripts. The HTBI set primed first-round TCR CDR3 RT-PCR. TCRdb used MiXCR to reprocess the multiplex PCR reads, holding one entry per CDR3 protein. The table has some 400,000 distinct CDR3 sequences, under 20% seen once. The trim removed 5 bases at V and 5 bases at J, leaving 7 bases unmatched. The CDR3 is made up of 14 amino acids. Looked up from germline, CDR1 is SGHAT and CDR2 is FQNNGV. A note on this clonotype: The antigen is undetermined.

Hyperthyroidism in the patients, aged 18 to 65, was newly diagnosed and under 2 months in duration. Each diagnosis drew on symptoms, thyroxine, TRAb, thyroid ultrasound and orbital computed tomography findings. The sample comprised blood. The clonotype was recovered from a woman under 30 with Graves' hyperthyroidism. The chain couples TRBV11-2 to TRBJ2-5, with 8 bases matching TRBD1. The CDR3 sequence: CASSPRTGYETQYF. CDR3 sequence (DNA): TGTGCCAGCAGCCCCCGGACAGGGTATGAGACCCAGTACTTC. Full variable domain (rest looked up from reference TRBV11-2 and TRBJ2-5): EAGVAQSPRYKIIEKRQSVAFWCNPISGHATLYWYQQILGQGPKLLIQFQNNGVVDDSQLPKDRFSAERLKGVDSTLKIQPAKLEDSAVYLCASSPRTGYETQYFGPGTRLLVL.